A selection of T cell receptor beta chains follows, all from one sample in a study of T-cell memory formation after mild COVID-19. Each CDR3 protein is one row after TCRdb ran MiXCR on the 5' RACE reads. The table lists just under 50,000 distinct CDR3 sequences, 9% to 15% of them singletons. Sequenced: PBMCs or a T cell subset sorted from them (not recorded which). The origin of the receptors is a man aged 18 to 30 who had mild COVID-19 (a few samples of this study predate the infection). Cell type and time point are not known. The CDR3 runs from the conserved cysteine through the conserved F or W. A D gene is named only where the DNA matches it firmly. A row's size may be missing; if present it is once, few, many or a size class.

j_call: TRBJ2-5; d_call: NA; v_call: TRBV9; clone_size: many; cdr3_nt: TGTGCCAGCAGCGTTGACTCGGCTGAAAGTCAAGAGACCCAGTACTTC; cdr3_aa: CASSVDSAESQETQYF
j_call: TRBJ1-2; d_call: NA; v_call: TRBV18; clone_size: NA; cdr3_nt: TGTGCCAGCTCACCGAGGACCGGGGATGGCTACACCTTC; cdr3_aa: CASSPRTGDGYTF
j_call: TRBJ2-5; d_call: NA; v_call: TRBV29-1; clone_size: many; cdr3_nt: TGCAGCGCCAGGAGGAAAGAGACCCAGTACTTC; cdr3_aa: CSARRKETQYF
j_call: TRBJ2-1; d_call: TRBD1; v_call: TRBV29-1; clone_size: many; cdr3_nt: TGCAGCGTTGGGACAGGGGGCTACAATGAGCAGTTCTTC; cdr3_aa: CSVGTGGYNEQFF
j_call: TRBJ1-3; d_call: TRBD1; v_call: TRBV6-5; clone_size: few; cdr3_nt: TGTGCCAGCAGCCTCCTACAGGGGGCTGGAAACACCATATATTTT; cdr3_aa: CASSLLQGAGNTIYF
j_call: TRBJ2-3; d_call: NA; v_call: TRBV19; clone_size: NA; cdr3_nt: TGTGCCAGCCGACAGGAGCACGCCACAGATACGCAGTATTTT; cdr3_aa: CASRQEHATDTQYF
j_call: TRBJ2-1; d_call: NA; v_call: TRBV20-1; clone_size: NA; cdr3_nt: TGCAGTGCTCGGCATGCGGGGGCCATTGGGGACAATGAGCAGTTCTTC; cdr3_aa: CSARHAGAIGDNEQFF
j_call: TRBJ1-1; d_call: NA; v_call: TRBV3-1; clone_size: NA; cdr3_nt: TGTGCCAGCAGCCAAGATAGTGGCAGAAACACTGAAGCTTTCTTT; cdr3_aa: CASSQDSGRNTEAFF
j_call: TRBJ2-3; d_call: TRBD1; v_call: TRBV7-2; clone_size: many; cdr3_nt: TGTGCCAGCAGCTTCACAGGGGTCACAGATACGCAGTATTTT; cdr3_aa: CASSFTGVTDTQYF
j_call: TRBJ2-3; d_call: TRBD2; v_call: TRBV20-1; clone_size: many; cdr3_nt: TGCAGTGCTAGAGGAGGGACTAGCGGCAACACAGATACGCAGTATTTT; cdr3_aa: CSARGGTSGNTDTQYF
j_call: TRBJ2-7; d_call: NA; v_call: TRBV10-3; clone_size: few; cdr3_nt: TGTGCCACCGGACAGCCGTACGAGCAGTACTTC; cdr3_aa: CATGQPYEQYF
j_call: TRBJ1-6; d_call: TRBD1; v_call: TRBV29-1; clone_size: NA; cdr3_nt: TGCAGCGCTCCGACGACAGGGGGATTGGATTCACCCCTCCACTTT; cdr3_aa: CSAPTTGGLDSPLHF
j_call: TRBJ2-4; d_call: TRBD1; v_call: TRBV12-3/TRBV12-4; clone_size: many; cdr3_nt: TGTGCCAGCAGACGGACAGGGGGCTTGGACATTCAGTACTTC; cdr3_aa: CASRRTGGLDIQYF
j_call: TRBJ2-3; d_call: TRBD2; v_call: TRBV2; clone_size: NA; cdr3_nt: TGTGCCAGCAGTCCTCAGGGACTAGCGGGCGATACGCAGTATTTT; cdr3_aa: CASSPQGLAGDTQYF
j_call: TRBJ2-7; d_call: TRBD1; v_call: TRBV5-8; clone_size: NA; cdr3_nt: TGTGCCAGCGGCCTTGAGGACAGGCCCTCCTACGAGCAGTACTTC; cdr3_aa: CASGLEDRPSYEQYF
j_call: TRBJ2-2; d_call: TRBD2; v_call: TRBV7-3; clone_size: few; cdr3_nt: TGTGCCAGCAGCTTACACGGGGGGGCGAACACCGGGGAGCTGTTTTTT; cdr3_aa: CASSLHGGANTGELFF
j_call: TRBJ2-5; d_call: TRBD1; v_call: TRBV28; clone_size: few; cdr3_nt: TGTGCCAGCAGCCCTTTTTCCGGGACAGGGTACCTCGAGACCCAGTACTTC; cdr3_aa: CASSPFSGTGYLETQYF
j_call: TRBJ2-1; d_call: NA; v_call: TRBV28; clone_size: many; cdr3_nt: TGTGCCTGGGGGAAGAATGAGCAGTTCTTC; cdr3_aa: CAWGKNEQFF
j_call: TRBJ1-4; d_call: NA; v_call: TRBV4-1; clone_size: NA; cdr3_nt: TGCGCCAGCAGCCCCGTGGACGGCGAATGGGAACTGTTTTTT; cdr3_aa: CASSPVDGEWELFF
j_call: TRBJ2-5; d_call: NA; v_call: TRBV6-2/TRBV6-3; clone_size: NA; cdr3_nt: TGTGCCAGCGAGACCCAGGGGTTCGGGGGGACCCAGTACTTC; cdr3_aa: CASETQGFGGTQYF
j_call: TRBJ2-7; d_call: NA; v_call: TRBV5-4; clone_size: NA; cdr3_nt: TGTGCCAGCAGCCCCCCCGGGCAGGCCTACGAGCAGTACTTC; cdr3_aa: CASSPPGQAYEQYF
j_call: TRBJ1-2; d_call: TRBD1; v_call: TRBV7-9; clone_size: few; cdr3_nt: TGTGCCAGCAGCTTAGGGGACAGGGGCTTCTACACCTTC; cdr3_aa: CASSLGDRGFYTF
j_call: TRBJ1-2; d_call: NA; v_call: TRBV9; clone_size: few; cdr3_nt: TGTGCCAGCAGCCCCCATGAGGACTTCGTCTATGGCTACACCTTC; cdr3_aa: CASSPHEDFVYGYTF
j_call: TRBJ2-2; d_call: TRBD2; v_call: TRBV7-6; clone_size: few; cdr3_nt: TGTGCCAGCAGCTTAGACGGTCTAGCGGGGGGAAGAACCGGGGAGCTGTTTTTT; cdr3_aa: CASSLDGLAGGRTGELFF
j_call: TRBJ2-2; d_call: NA; v_call: TRBV7-8; clone_size: NA; cdr3_nt: TGTGCCAGCAGCTTAGGGGTCAGGGCCACCGGGGAGCTGTTTTTT; cdr3_aa: CASSLGVRATGELFF
j_call: TRBJ1-3; d_call: NA; v_call: TRBV11-2; clone_size: many; cdr3_nt: TGTGCCAGCAGCTCCCGCTGGGCGGGCAGCTCTGGAAACACCATATATTTT; cdr3_aa: CASSSRWAGSSGNTIYF
j_call: TRBJ1-1; d_call: TRBD1; v_call: TRBV20-1; clone_size: NA; cdr3_nt: TGCAGTGCTAGAGTTCTAGTACAGGGGGGCACTGAAGCTTTCTTT; cdr3_aa: CSARVLVQGGTEAFF
j_call: TRBJ1-1; d_call: TRBD1; v_call: TRBV20-1; clone_size: NA; cdr3_nt: TGCAGTGCTAGCCGAGGGGGCACGGCTGAAGCTTTCTTT; cdr3_aa: CSASRGGTAEAFF
j_call: TRBJ2-5; d_call: NA; v_call: TRBV9; clone_size: NA; cdr3_nt: TGTGCCAGCAGCGGGGAGGAAGTCGGGGCCTGGAACCAAGAGACCCAGTACTTC; cdr3_aa: CASSGEEVGAWNQETQYF
j_call: TRBJ1-4; d_call: TRBD1; v_call: TRBV20-1; clone_size: NA; cdr3_nt: TGCAGTGCAGAGGGACAGGGGGCAACTAATGAAAAACTGTTTTTT; cdr3_aa: CSAEGQGATNEKLFF
j_call: TRBJ2-5; d_call: NA; v_call: TRBV5-1; clone_size: NA; cdr3_nt: TGCGCCAGCCGGACCCTCGAGGGAGAGACCCAGTACTTC; cdr3_aa: CASRTLEGETQYF
j_call: TRBJ2-6; d_call: NA; v_call: TRBV3-1; clone_size: NA; cdr3_nt: TGTGCCAGCAGCCAACGAGGGGGGGGTAGGGCCAACGTCCTGACTTTC; cdr3_aa: CASSQRGGGRANVLTF
j_call: TRBJ1-5; d_call: NA; v_call: TRBV10-3; clone_size: once; cdr3_nt: TGTGCCATCAGTCCCGACAGTAGCAATCAGCCCCAGCATTTT; cdr3_aa: CAISPDSSNQPQHF
j_call: TRBJ2-3; d_call: NA; v_call: TRBV7-2; clone_size: few; cdr3_nt: TGTGCCAGCAGCTTAGCCGGAGGGGGGAGCGGGACAGATACGCAGTATTTT; cdr3_aa: CASSLAGGGSGTDTQYF
j_call: TRBJ1-6; d_call: NA; v_call: TRBV6-5; clone_size: many; cdr3_nt: TGTGCCAGCAGTAAACAGGGTTTAATCGAGAATTCACCCCTCCACTTT; cdr3_aa: CASSKQGLIENSPLHF
j_call: TRBJ2-3; d_call: NA; v_call: TRBV29-1; clone_size: NA; cdr3_nt: TGCAGCGTTGAGTGGGGGCGATACACAGATACGCAGTATTTT; cdr3_aa: CSVEWGRYTDTQYF
j_call: TRBJ2-2; d_call: TRBD2; v_call: TRBV20-1; clone_size: NA; cdr3_nt: TGCAGTGCCAGGCCGCCTAGCGGGGTTCCCGGGGAGCTGTTTTTT; cdr3_aa: CSARPPSGVPGELFF
j_call: TRBJ2-1; d_call: TRBD1; v_call: TRBV7-9; clone_size: few; cdr3_nt: TGTGCCAGCCGCCGGGACAGCTACAATGAGCAGTTCTTC; cdr3_aa: CASRRDSYNEQFF
j_call: TRBJ2-3; d_call: TRBD2; v_call: TRBV20-1; clone_size: many; cdr3_nt: TGCAGTGCCAGTCAGACTAGCGGCCTCACAGATACGCAGTATTTT; cdr3_aa: CSASQTSGLTDTQYF
j_call: TRBJ2-5; d_call: NA; v_call: TRBV18; clone_size: many; cdr3_nt: TGTGCCAGCTCACCAGCAGGTTCGGAGACCCAGTACTTC; cdr3_aa: CASSPAGSETQYF
j_call: TRBJ2-3; d_call: TRBD1; v_call: TRBV4-1; clone_size: NA; cdr3_nt: TGCGCCAGCAGCCGAATGGGACAGGGTAGCGATACGCAGTATTTT; cdr3_aa: CASSRMGQGSDTQYF